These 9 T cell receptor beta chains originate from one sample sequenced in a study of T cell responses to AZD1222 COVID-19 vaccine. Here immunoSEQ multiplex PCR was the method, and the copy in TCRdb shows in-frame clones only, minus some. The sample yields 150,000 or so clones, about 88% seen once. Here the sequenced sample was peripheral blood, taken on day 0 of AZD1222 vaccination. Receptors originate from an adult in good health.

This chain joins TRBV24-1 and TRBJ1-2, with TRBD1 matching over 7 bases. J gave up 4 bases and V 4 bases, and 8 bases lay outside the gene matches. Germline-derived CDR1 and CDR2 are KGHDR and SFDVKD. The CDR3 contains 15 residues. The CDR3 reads CATSEVGAGGYGYTF. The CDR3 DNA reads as TGTGCCACCAGTGAGGTCGGGGCAGGGGGCTATGGCTACACCTTC.

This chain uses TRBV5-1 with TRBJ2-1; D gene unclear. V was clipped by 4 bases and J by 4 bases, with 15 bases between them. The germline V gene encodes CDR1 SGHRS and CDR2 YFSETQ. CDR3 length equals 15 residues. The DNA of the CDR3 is TGCGCCAGCAGCCCGGTGGGAATTCATTACAATGAGCAGTTCTTC. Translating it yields CASSPVGIHYNEQFF.

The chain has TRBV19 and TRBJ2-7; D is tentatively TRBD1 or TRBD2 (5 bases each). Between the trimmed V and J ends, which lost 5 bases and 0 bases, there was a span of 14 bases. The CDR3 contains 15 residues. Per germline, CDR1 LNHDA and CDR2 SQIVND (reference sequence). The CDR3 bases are TGTGCCAGTAGTGACCGGGGCCGGAGCTCCTACGAGCAGTACTTC. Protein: CASSDRGRSSYEQYF.

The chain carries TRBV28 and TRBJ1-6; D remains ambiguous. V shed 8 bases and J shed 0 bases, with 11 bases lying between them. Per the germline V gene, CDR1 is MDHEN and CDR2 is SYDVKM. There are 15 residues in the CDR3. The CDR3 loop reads CASSEISSYNSPLHF. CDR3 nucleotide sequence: TGTGCCAGCTCGGAGATAAGCTCCTATAATTCACCCCTCCACTTT.

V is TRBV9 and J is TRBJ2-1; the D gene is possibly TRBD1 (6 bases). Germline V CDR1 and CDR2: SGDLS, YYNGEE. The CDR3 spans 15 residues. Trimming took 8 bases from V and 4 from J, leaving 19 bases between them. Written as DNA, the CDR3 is TGTGCCAGTTCCCCCAGGGGCGAGATTTACAATGAGCAGTTCTTC. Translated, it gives CASSPRGEIYNEQFF. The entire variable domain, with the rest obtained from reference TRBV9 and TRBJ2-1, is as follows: DSGVTQTPKHLITATGQRVTLRCSPRSGDLSVYWYQQSLDQGLQFLIQYYNGEERAKGNILERFSAQQFPDLHSELNLSSLELGDSALYFCASSPRGEIYNEQFFGPGTRLTVL.

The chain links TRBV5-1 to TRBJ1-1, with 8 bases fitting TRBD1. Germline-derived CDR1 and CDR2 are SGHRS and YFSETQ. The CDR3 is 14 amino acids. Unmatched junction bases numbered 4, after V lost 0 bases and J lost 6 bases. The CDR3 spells CASSLEDRAAEAFF. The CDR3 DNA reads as TGCGCCAGCAGCTTGGAGGACAGGGCGGCTGAAGCTTTCTTT.

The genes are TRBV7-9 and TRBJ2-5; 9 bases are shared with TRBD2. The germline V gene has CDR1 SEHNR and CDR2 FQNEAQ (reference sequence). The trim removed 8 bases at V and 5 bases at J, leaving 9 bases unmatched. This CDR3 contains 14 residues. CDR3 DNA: TGTGCCAGCCGAGGGGCGGGAGGGCCCGAGACCCAGTACTTC. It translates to CASRGAGGPETQYF.

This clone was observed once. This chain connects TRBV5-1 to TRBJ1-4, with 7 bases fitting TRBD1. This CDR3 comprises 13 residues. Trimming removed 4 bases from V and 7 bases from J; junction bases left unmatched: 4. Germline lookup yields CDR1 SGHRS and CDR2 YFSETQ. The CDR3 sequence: CASSVGQAEKLFF. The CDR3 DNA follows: TGCGCCAGCAGCGTAGGACAGGCTGAAAAACTGTTTTTT.

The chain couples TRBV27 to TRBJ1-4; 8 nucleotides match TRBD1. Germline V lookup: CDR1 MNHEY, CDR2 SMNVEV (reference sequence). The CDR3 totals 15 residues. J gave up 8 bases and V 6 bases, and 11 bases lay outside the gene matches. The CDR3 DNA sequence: TGTGCCAGCAGCCTAGCAGGGGGCGGTCCCGAAAAACTGTTTTTT. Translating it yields CASSLAGGGPEKLFF.